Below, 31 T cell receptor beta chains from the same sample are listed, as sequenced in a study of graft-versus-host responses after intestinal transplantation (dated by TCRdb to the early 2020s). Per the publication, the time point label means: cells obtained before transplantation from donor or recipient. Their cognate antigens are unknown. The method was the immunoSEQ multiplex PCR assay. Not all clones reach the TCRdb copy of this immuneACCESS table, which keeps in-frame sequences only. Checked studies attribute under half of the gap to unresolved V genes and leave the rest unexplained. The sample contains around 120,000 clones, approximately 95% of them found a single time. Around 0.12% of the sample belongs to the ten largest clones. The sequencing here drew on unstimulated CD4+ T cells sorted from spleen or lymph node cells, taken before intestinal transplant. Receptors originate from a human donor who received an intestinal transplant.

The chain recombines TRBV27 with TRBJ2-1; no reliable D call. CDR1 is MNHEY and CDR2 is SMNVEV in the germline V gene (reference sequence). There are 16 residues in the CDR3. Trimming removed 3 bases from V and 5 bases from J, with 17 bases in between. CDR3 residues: CASSFYAALSNNEQFF. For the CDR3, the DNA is TGTGCCAGCAGTTTTTACGCGGCCCTATCAAACAATGAGCAGTTCTTC.

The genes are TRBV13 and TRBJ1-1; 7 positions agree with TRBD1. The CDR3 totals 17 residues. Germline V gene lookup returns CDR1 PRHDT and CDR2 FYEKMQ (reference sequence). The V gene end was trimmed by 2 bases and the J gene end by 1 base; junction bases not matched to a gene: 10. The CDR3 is CASSLTGAFITNTEAFF. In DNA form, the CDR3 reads TGTGCCAGCAGCTTAACAGGGGCGTTTATAACGAACACTGAAGCTTTCTTT.

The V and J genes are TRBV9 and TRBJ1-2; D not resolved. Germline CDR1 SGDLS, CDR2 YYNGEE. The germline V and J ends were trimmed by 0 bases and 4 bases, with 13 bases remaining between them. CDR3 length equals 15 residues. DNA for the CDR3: TGTGCCAGCAGCGTAGCTGGCGACCCATTCTATGGCTACACCTTC. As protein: CASSVAGDPFYGYTF. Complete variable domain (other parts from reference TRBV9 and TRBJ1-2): DSGVTQTPKHLITATGQRVTLRCSPRSGDLSVYWYQQSLDQGLQFLIQYYNGEERAKGNILERFSAQQFPDLHSELNLSSLELGDSALYFCASSVAGDPFYGYTFGSGTRLTVV.

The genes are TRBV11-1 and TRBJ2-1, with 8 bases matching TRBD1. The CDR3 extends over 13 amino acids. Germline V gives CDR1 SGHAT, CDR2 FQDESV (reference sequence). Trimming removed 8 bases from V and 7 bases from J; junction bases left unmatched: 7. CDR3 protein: CASSQGVRNEQFF. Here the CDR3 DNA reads TGTGCCAGCTCACAGGGGGTAAGAAATGAGCAGTTCTTC.

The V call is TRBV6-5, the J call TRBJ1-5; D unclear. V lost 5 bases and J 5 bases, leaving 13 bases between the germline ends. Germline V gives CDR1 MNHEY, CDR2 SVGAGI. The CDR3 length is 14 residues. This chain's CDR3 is CASSETGPYQPQHF. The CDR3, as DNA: TGTGCCAGCAGTGAAACCGGACCTTATCAGCCCCAGCATTTT.

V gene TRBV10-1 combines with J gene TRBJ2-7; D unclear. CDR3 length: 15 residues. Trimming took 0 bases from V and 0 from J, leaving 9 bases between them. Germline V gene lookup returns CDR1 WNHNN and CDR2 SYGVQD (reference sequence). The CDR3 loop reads CASSESSHDSYEQYF. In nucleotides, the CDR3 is TGCGCCAGCAGTGAGTCCTCGCACGACTCCTACGAGCAGTACTTC.

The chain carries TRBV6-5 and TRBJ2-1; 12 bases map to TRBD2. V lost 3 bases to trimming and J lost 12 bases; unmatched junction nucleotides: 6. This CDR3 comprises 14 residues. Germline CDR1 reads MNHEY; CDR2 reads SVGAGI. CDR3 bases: TGTGCCAGCAGTTATCTAGCGGGAGGGGAAGGGCAGTTCTTC. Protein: CASSYLAGGEGQFF.

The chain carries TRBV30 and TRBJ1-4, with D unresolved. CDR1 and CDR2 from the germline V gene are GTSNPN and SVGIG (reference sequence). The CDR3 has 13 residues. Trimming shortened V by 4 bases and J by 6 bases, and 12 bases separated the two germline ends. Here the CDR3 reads CAWNRGSDEKLFF. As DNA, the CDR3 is TGTGCCTGGAACCGCGGAAGTGATGAAAAACTGTTTTTT. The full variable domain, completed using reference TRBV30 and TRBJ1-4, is SQTIHQWPATLVQPVGSPLSLECTVEGTSNPNLYWYRQAAGRGLQLLFYSVGIGQISSEVPQNLSASRPQDRQFILSSKKLLLSDSGFYLCAWNRGSDEKLFFGSGTQLSVL.

The CDR3 loop is CASSPTTYEQYF. The DNA of the CDR3 is TGTGCCAGCAGCCCAACGACTTACGAGCAGTACTTC. V and J are TRBV28 and TRBJ2-7; D is unresolved. V shed 6 bases and J shed 4 bases, with 10 bases lying between them. The CDR3 is 12 amino acids. Per the germline V gene, CDR1 is MDHEN and CDR2 is SYDVKM.

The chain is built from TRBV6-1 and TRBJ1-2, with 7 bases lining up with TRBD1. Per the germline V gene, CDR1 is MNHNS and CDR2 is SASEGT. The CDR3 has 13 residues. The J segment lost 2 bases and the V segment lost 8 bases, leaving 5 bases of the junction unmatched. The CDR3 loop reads CASDRVGNYGYTF. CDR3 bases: TGTGCCAGCGACAGGGTGGGGAACTATGGCTACACCTTC.

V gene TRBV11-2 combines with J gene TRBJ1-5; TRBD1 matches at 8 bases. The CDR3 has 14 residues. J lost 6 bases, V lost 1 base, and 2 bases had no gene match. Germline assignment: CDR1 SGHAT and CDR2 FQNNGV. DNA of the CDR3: TGTGCCAGCAGCTTAGCAGGGGGCACTCAGCCCCAGCATTTT. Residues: CASSLAGGTQPQHF.

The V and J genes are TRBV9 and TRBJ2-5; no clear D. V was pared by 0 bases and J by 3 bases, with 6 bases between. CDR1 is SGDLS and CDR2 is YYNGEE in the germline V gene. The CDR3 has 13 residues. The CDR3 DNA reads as TGTGCCAGCAGCGTAGGGGCGGAAGAGACCCAGTACTTC. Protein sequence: CASSVGAEETQYF.

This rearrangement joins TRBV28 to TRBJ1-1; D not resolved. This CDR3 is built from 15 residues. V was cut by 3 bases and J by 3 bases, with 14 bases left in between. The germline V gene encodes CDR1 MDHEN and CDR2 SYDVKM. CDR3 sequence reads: CASSFAGQDYTEAFF. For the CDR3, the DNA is TGTGCCAGCAGTTTTGCCGGGCAGGACTACACTGAAGCTTTCTTT.

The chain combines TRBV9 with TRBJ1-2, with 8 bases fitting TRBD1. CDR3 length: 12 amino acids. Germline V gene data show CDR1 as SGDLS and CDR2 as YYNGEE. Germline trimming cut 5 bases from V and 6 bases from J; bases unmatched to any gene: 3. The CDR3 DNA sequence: TGTGCCAGCAGGTCGGACAGGGATGGCTACACCTTC. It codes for CASRSDRDGYTF.

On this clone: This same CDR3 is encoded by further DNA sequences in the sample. CDR3 region: CASSEFSYEQYF. Here the CDR3 DNA reads TGTGCCAGCAGTGAGTTTAGTTACGAGCAGTACTTC. J is TRBJ2-7 and V is TRBV6-1, with unresolved D. Germline CDR1 and CDR2: MNHNS and SASEGT. The CDR3 covers 12 residues. Trimming took 3 bases from V and 4 from J, leaving 7 bases between them.

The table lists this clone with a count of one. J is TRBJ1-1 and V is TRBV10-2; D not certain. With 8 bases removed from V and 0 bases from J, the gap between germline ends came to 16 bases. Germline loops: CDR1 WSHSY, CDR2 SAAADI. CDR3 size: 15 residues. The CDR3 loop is CASFPGGRMNTEAFF. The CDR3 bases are TGCGCCAGCTTCCCCGGCGGCAGAATGAACACTGAAGCTTTCTTT.

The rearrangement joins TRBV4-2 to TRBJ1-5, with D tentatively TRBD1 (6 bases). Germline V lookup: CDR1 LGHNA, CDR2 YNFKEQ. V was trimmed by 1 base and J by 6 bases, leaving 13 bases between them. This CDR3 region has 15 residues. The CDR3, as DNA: TGTGCCAGCAGCCAAGGACAGGAGAGGACTCAGCCCCAGCATTTT. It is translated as CASSQGQERTQPQHF.

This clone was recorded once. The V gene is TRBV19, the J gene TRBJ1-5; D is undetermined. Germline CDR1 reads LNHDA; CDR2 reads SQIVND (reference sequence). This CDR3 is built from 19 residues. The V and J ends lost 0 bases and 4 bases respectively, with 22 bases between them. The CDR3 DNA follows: TGTGCCAGTAGTATAGATACCCCCTCCGGTACGTTTGGTAATCAGCCCCAGCATTTT. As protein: CASSIDTPSGTFGNQPQHF. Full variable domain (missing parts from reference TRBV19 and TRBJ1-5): DGGITQSPKYLFRKEGQNVTLSCEQNLNHDAMYWYRQDPGQGLRLIYYSQIVNDFQKGDIAEGYSVSREKKESFPLTVTSAQKNPTAFYLCASSIDTPSGTFGNQPQHFGDGTRLSIL.

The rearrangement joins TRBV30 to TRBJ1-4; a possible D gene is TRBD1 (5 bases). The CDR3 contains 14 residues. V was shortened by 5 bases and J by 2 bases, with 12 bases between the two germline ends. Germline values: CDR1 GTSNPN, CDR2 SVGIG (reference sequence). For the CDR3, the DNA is TGTGCCTGGGGGGGTGGATACACTAATGAAAAACTGTTTTTT. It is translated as CAWGGGYTNEKLFF.

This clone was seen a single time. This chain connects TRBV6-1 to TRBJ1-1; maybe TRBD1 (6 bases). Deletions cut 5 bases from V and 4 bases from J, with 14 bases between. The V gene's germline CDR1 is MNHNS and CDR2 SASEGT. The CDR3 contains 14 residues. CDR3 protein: CASSPKGGVTEAFF. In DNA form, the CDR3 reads TGTGCCAGCAGTCCGAAAGGGGGGGTCACTGAAGCTTTCTTT.

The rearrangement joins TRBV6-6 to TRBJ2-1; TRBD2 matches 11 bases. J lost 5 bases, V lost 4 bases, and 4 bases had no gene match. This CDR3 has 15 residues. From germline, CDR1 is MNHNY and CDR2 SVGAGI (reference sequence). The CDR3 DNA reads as TGTGCCAGCAGTTTACTAGCGGGAGACGACAATGAGCAGTTCTTC. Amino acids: CASSLLAGDDNEQFF.

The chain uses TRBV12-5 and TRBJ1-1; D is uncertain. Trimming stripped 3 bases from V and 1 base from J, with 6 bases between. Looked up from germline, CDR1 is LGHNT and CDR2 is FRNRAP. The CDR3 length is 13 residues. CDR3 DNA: TGTGCTAGTGGTTTCGGAGGGAACACTGAAGCTTTCTTT. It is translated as CASGFGGNTEAFF.

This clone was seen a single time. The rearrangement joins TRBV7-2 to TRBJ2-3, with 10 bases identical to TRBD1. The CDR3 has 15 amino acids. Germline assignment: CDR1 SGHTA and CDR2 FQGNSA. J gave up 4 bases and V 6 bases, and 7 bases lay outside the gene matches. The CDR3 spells CASSRDRGRADTQYF. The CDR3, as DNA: TGTGCCAGCAGTCGGGACAGGGGTAGGGCAGATACGCAGTATTTT.

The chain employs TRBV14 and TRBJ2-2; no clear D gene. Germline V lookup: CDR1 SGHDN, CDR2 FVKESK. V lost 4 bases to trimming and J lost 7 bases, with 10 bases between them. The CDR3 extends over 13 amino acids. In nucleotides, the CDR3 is TGTGCCAGCAGCCTCCGAGAAGGCGGGGAGCTGTTTTTT. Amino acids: CASSLREGGELFF.

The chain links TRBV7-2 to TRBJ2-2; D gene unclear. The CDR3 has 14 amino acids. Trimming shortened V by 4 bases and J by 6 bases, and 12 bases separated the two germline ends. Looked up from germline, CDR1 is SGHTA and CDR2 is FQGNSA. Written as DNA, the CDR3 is TGTGCCAGCAGCTCTTCAACCCTCCCCGGGGAGCTGTTTTTT. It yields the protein CASSSSTLPGELFF.

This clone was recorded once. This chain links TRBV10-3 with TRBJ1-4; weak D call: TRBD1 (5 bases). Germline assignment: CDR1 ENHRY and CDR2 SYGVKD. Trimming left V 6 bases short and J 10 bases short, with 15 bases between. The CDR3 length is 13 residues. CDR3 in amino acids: CAISGLGDGKLFF. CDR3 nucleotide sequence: TGTGCCATCAGCGGGCTAGGGGACGGAAAACTGTTTTTT.

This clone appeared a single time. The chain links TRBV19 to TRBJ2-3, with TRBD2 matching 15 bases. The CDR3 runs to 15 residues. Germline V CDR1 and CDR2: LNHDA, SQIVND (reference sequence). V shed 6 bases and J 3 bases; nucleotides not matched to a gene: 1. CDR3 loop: CASSGTSGRTDTQYF. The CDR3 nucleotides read TGTGCCAGTAGCGGGACTAGCGGGAGGACAGATACGCAGTATTTT.

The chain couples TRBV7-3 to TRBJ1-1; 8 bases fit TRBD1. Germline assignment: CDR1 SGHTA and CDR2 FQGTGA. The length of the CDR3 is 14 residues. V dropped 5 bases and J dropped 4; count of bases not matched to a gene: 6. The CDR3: CASSKQGGSTEAFF. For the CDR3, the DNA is TGTGCCAGCAGCAAACAGGGGGGGAGCACTGAAGCTTTCTTT.

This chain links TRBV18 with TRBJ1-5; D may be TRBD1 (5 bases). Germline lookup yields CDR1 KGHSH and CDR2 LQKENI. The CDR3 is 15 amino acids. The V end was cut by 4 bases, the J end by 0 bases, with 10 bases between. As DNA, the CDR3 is TGTGCCAGCTCACACGAGGGGTTTAGCAATCAGCCCCAGCATTTT. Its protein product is CASSHEGFSNQPQHF.

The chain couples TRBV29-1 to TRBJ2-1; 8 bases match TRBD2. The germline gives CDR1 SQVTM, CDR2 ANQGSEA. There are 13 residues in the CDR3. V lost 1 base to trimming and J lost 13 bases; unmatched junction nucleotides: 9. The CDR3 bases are TGCAGCGTTGAAGGTTCTGCTAGCGGGTACCAGTTCTTC. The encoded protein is CSVEGSASGYQFF.

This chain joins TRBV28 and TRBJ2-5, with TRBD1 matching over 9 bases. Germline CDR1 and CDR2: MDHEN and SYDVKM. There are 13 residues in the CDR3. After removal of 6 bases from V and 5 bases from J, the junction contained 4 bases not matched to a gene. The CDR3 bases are TGTGCCAGCAGAACCGGGACAGGGGAGACCCAGTACTTC. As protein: CASRTGTGETQYF.